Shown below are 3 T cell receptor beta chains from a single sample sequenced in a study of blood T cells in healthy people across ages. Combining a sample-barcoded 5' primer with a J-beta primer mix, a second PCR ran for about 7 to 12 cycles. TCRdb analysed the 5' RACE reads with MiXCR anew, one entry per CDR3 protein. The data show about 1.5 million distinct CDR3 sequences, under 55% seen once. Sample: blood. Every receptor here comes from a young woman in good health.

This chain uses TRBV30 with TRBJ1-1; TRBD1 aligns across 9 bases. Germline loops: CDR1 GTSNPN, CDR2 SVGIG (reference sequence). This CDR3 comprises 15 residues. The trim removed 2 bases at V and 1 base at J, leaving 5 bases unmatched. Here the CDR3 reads CAWSLSGQGNTEAFF. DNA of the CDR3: TGTGCCTGGAGTCTATCGGGACAGGGGAACACTGAAGCTTTCTTT. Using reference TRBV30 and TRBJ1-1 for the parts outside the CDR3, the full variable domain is SQTIHQWPATLVQPVGSPLSLECTVEGTSNPNLYWYRQAAGRGLQLLFYSVGIGQISSEVPQNLSASRPQDRQFILSSKKLLLSDSGFYLCAWSLSGQGNTEAFFGQGTRLTVV.

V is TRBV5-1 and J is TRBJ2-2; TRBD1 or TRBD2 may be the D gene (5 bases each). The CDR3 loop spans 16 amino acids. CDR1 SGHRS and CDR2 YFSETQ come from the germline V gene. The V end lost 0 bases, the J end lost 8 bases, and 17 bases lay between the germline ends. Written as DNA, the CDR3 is TGCGCCAGCAGCTTGGCCTGGGACGGCGAAGGGGGGGAGCTGTTTTTT. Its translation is CASSLAWDGEGGELFF. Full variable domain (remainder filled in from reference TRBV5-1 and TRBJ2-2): KAGVTQTPRYLIKTRGQQVTLSCSPISGHRSVSWYQQTPGQGLQFLFEYFSETQRNKGNFPGRFSGRQFSNSRSEMNVSTLELGDSALYLCASSLAWDGEGGELFFGEGSRLTVL.

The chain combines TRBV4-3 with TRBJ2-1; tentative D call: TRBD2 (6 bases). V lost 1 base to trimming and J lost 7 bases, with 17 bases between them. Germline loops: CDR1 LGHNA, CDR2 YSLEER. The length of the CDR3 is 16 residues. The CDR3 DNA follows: TGCGCCAGCAGCCAAGCGGGGGAAGTAGGTACAAATGAGCAGTTCTTC. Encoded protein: CASSQAGEVGTNEQFF.